The rows below give T cell receptor beta chains drawn from one sample of a study of T cell responses to AZD1222 COVID-19 vaccine. Only in-frame clones appear in the TCRdb table, and some are missing; sequencing was by immunoSEQ multiplex PCR. The data hold 130,000 or so clones, with roughly 93% observed a single time. This material consisted of peripheral blood, taken on day 0 of AZD1222 vaccination. Every receptor here comes from an adult in good health. CDR3s include the opening cysteine and the closing phenylalanine or tryptophan. D genes are given only for firm matches. Part of the rows lack a size; the others show once, few, many or a class for expanded clones.

>TRBJ1-2|few|TRBD1|TRBV5-5
TGTGCCAGCAGCTCGGTGGTCGCAGGGGGTTATGGCTACACCTTC
CASSSVVAGGYGYTF
>TRBJ2-7|.|TRBD2|TRBV4-2
TGTGCCAGCAGCCAAGGGGCTAGCGGGGGATACGAGCAGTACTTC
CASSQGASGGYEQYF
>TRBJ1-2|.|TRBD1|TRBV28
TGTGCCAGCAGGGAATGGGACAGGGTTAACTATGGCTACACCTTC
CASREWDRVNYGYTF
>TRBJ2-1|.|.|TRBV4-1
TGCGCCAGCAGCCAAAACTTGGGCCGAGGGAATGAGCAGTTCTTC
CASSQNLGRGNEQFF
>TRBJ1-2|.|.|TRBV4-1
TGCGCCAGCAGCCAAGGCCGGTCTGGGTCCGTTCGTGCGGTTGGCTACACCTTC
CASSQGRSGSVRAVGYTF
>TRBJ1-1|.|.|TRBV5-1
TGCGCCAGCCGATACTATACAGACGTGAACACTGAAGCTTTCTTT
CASRYYTDVNTEAFF
>TRBJ2-7|once|.|TRBV25-1
TGTGCCAGCACGTCCGGGGCAGGGGAAACCTACGAGCAGTACTTC
CASTSGAGETYEQYF
>TRBJ2-3|.|.|TRBV15
TGTGCCACCCGGGGGGCGGGCGCGGCAGATACGCAGTATTTT
CATRGAGAADTQYF
>TRBJ2-3|.|.|TRBV6-5
TGTGCCAGCAGCCAGGACCCGAGCGCAGATACGCAGTATTTT
CASSQDPSADTQYF
>TRBJ1-6|.|TRBD1|TRBV27
TGTGCCAGCAGGCCGGGGACAGCCTTCAAGGGGTCACCCCTCCACTTT
CASRPGTAFKGSPLHF
>TRBJ2-5|.|.|TRBV4-1
TGCGCCAGCAGCCAGGCTCACCTGGAGACCCAGTACTTC
CASSQAHLETQYF
>TRBJ2-7|once|.|TRBV18
TGTGCCAGCTCACCACCAGGGACCGAGCAGTACTTC
CASSPPGTEQYF
>TRBJ2-2|.|TRBD1|TRBV24-1
TGTGCCACCTCCGGGACAGGGGACACCGGGGAGCTGTTTTTT
CATSGTGDTGELFF
>TRBJ2-5|.|TRBD1|TRBV11-2
TGTGCCAGCAGCTTTGGACAGGGGGGCCACCAAGAGACCCAGTACTTC
CASSFGQGGHQETQYF
>TRBJ1-6|.|.|TRBV19
TGTGCCAGTAGTATTGGGGTTACCTCACCCCTCCACTTT
CASSIGVTSPLHF
>TRBJ1-5|.|.|TRBV30
TGTGCCTGGAGAGACGCTTTGCGGGGGTCTGGCCAGCCCCAGCATTTT
CAWRDALRGSGQPQHF
>TRBJ1-1|.|.|TRBV28
TGTGCCAGCAGTCCTCAGGGGTTGGTGGGAGAAGCTTTCTTT
CASSPQGLVGEAFF
>TRBJ1-4|.|.|TRBV6-5
TGTGCCAGCAGTTACTCCTTTGTAACTAATGAAAAACTGTTTTTT
CASSYSFVTNEKLFF
>TRBJ2-2|.|TRBD2|TRBV15
TGTGCCACCAGGCGGACGACTAGCGCGAACACCGGGGAGCTGTTTTTT
CATRRTTSANTGELFF
>TRBJ2-7|once|.|TRBV7-9
TGTGCCGTTAGTCCGACCGCACCGGGGGAGCAGTACTTC
CAVSPTAPGEQYF
>TRBJ2-3|once|.|TRBV12-3/TRBV12-4
TGTGCCACTACGGGCGCAGATACGCAGTATTTT
CATTGADTQYF
>TRBJ2-5|.|.|TRBV14
TGTGCCAGCAGCCACTGGGACTCCCTTCGGGAGACCCAGTACTTC
CASSHWDSLRETQYF
>TRBJ2-7|.|.|TRBV29-1
TGCAGCGCACAAGGGGAGGAGTACTTC
CSAQGEEYF
>TRBJ1-1|.|TRBD1|TRBV19
TGTGCCAGTAGTAGGACAGGAGTTGGATCCACTGAAGCTTTCTTT
CASSRTGVGSTEAFF
>TRBJ1-2|.|TRBD1|TRBV14
TGTGCCAGCAGCCAGGGGACAGGGCGTTCTGGCTACACCTTC
CASSQGTGRSGYTF
>TRBJ1-1|.|.|TRBV7-2
TGTGCCAGCAGCTTAGCAAGGGCTGGGGGCCGGCTGAACACTGAAGCTTTCTTT
CASSLARAGGRLNTEAFF
>TRBJ1-3|.|TRBD1|TRBV19
TGTGCCAGTAGTATTGGCGACAGGGCTGGAAACACCATATATTTT
CASSIGDRAGNTIYF
>TRBJ2-2|.|TRBD2|TRBV30
TGTGCCTGGAGTGTAGGCGGGAGTCCCCCCGGGGAGCTGTTTTTT
CAWSVGGSPPGELFF
>TRBJ1-1|.|.|TRBV6-6
TGTGCCAGCAGTTACTCGAGGGGCGGGAACACTGAAGCTTTCTTT
CASSYSRGGNTEAFF
>TRBJ2-7|.|TRBD2|TRBV28
TGTGCCAGCAGTTTGTCGGGCAGGGGGACTAGCGGGTCTTCCTACGAGCAGTACTTC
CASSLSGRGTSGSSYEQYF
>TRBJ2-7|.|.|TRBV7-6
TGTGCCAGCAGCTTAGAGGCGGGACTCAGCTACGAGCAGTACTTC
CASSLEAGLSYEQYF
>TRBJ2-7|.|TRBD2|TRBV11-2
TGTGCCAGCAGCCGCACAGACATAGCGGGATCCTACGAGCAGTACTTC
CASSRTDIAGSYEQYF
>TRBJ2-6|.|TRBD2|TRBV2
TGTGCCAGCGGGACTAGCCGAGACTCTGGGGCCAACGTCCTGACTTTC
CASGTSRDSGANVLTF
>TRBJ2-5|.|TRBD2|TRBV28
TGTGCCAGCAGCCACCACCGCCCTAGACTAGCGGGACTCCAAGAGACCCAGTACTTC
CASSHHRPRLAGLQETQYF
>TRBJ2-7|.|TRBD2|TRBV10-1
TGCGCCAGCAGCTTACTAGCGGGCAACTCCTACGAGCAGTACTTC
CASSLLAGNSYEQYF
>TRBJ2-3|.|.|TRBV9
TGTGCCAGCAGCGTGGGTTCGTCACGCACAGATACGCAGTATTTT
CASSVGSSRTDTQYF
>TRBJ2-3|once|TRBD2|TRBV11-3
TGTGCCGGTGCCACGGGCGGGAGTAAGGATACGCAGTATTTT
CAGATGGSKDTQYF
>TRBJ1-2|.|.|TRBV11-3
TGTGCCAGCAGCTTGCCGCCGACCTCCGGGACGAGCTATGGCTACACCTTC
CASSLPPTSGTSYGYTF
>TRBJ1-2|.|.|TRBV5-1
TGCGCCAGCAGCCCGGGACGGTTCTATGGCTACACCTTC
CASSPGRFYGYTF
>TRBJ2-2|once|.|TRBV28
TGTGCCAGCAGTTTATCTGGAGTATGGTCCAGGAGGAACACCGGGGAGCTGTTTTTT
CASSLSGVWSRRNTGELFF
>TRBJ2-1|.|TRBD2|TRBV19
TGTGCCAGTAGTATAGAGTCTAGCGGATACAATGAGCAGTTCTTC
CASSIESSGYNEQFF
>TRBJ2-1|.|TRBD2|TRBV25-1
TGTGCCAGCAGTGAATTTCCGGGACTAGCGGGAGTCGCGGATGAGCAGTTCTTC
CASSEFPGLAGVADEQFF
>TRBJ2-1|.|.|TRBV29-1
TGCAGCGTTGAAAACAATGAGCAGTTCTTC
CSVENNEQFF
>TRBJ1-1|.|.|TRBV18
TGTGCCAGCTCGGAATCGGTAAACACTGAAGCTTTCTTT
CASSESVNTEAFF
>TRBJ2-7|.|.|TRBV4-1
TGCGCCAGCAGCCAATCCCCTAGAAGCGGCCCTCTTTCCTACGAGCAGTACTTC
CASSQSPRSGPLSYEQYF
>TRBJ2-1|.|TRBD2|TRBV9
TGTGCCAGCAGCACGAGCGGGAGATTTTACGATGAGCAGTTCTTC
CASSTSGRFYDEQFF
>TRBJ2-1|.|.|TRBV28
TGTGCCAGCAGTTCCAGTTTATTTGAGCAGTTCTTC
CASSSSLFEQFF
>TRBJ1-3|.|.|TRBV5-6
TGTGCCAGCAGCTTGCTACATTCGAGCTCTGGAAACACCATATATTTT
CASSLLHSSSGNTIYF
>TRBJ1-5|.|TRBD1|TRBV18
TGTGCCAGCTCACCACCGATCGGAGACAGGGGCAATCAGCCCCAGCATTTT
CASSPPIGDRGNQPQHF
>TRBJ2-7|.|TRBD2|TRBV18
TGTGCCAGCTCACGGGGAGGTTCTAGCGGCCTCGAGCAGTACTTC
CASSRGGSSGLEQYF
>TRBJ1-2|once|.|TRBV18
TGTGCCAGCTCACCATCGGACGGGACCGACTATGGCTACACCTTC
CASSPSDGTDYGYTF